Below, one T cell receptor (beta chain) is given with its context. The data derive from a study of control samples from healthy donors and cancer patients. Clones were sequenced by immunoSEQ multiplex PCR, and TCRdb holds only the in-frame ones, with some missing. The table lists 85,000 to 100,000 clones, roughly four fifths of them singletons, with roughly 2% in the top ten. Sequencing was carried out using blood. The TCR originated in a man in his fifties or sixties in good health.

CDR3 protein: CASSTSGVETQYF. CDR3 nucleotide sequence: TGTGCCAGTAGTACGTCGGGGGTAGAGACCCAGTACTTC. The chain has TRBV19 and TRBJ2-5; D is possibly TRBD2 (6 bases). In germline, CDR1 is LNHDA, CDR2 SQIVND (reference sequence). The CDR3 extends over 13 amino acids. Trimming took off 4 bases at V and 4 bases at J, with 10 bases between the two ends.